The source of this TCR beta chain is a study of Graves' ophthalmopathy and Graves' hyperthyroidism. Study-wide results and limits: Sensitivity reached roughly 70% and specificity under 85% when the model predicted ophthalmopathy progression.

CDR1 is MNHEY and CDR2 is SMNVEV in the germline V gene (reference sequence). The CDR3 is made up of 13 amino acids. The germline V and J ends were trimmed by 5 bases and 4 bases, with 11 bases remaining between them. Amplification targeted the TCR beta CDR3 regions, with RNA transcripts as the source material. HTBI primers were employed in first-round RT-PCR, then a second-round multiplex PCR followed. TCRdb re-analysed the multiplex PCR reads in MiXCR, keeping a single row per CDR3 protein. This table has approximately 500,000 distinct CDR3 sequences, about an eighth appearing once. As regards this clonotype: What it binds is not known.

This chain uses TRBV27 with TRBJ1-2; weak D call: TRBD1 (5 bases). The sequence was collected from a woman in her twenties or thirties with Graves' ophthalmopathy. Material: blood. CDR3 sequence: CASSEGRAYGYTF. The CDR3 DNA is TGTGCCAGCAGTGAGGGGAGAGCCTATGGCTACACCTTC.